These 9 T cell receptor beta chains were all obtained from the same sample, sequenced in a study of shared clonotypes between healthy human individuals. TCRdb's copy holds only in-frame clones and misses some; the assay was immunoSEQ multiplex PCR. The sample lists over 1.4 million clones; more than 95% were seen once. Sequenced sample: naive CD4+ T cells sorted from blood. Noted subset: CD45RA+ positively selected. The receptors were gathered from a man aged 25-45 years in good health.

This clone was detected once. The CDR3 region has the DNA TGTGCCAGCAGCCAATCTCAGGGGATAGATACGCAGTATTTT. This sequence encodes CASSQSQGIDTQYF. The rearrangement joins TRBV28 to TRBJ2-3; a weak D match, TRBD1 (6 bases). The CDR3 has 14 residues. The V and J ends lost 6 bases and 5 bases respectively, with 15 bases between them. Looked up from germline, CDR1 is MDHEN and CDR2 is SYDVKM.

The chain joins TRBV28 to TRBJ2-7; D is perhaps TRBD1 (6 bases). Germline V gene data show CDR1 as MDHEN and CDR2 as SYDVKM. This CDR3 has 12 amino acids. The V and J ends lost 4 bases and 7 bases respectively, with 11 bases between them. The chain's CDR3 is CASSYLQGEQYF. The CDR3 DNA sequence: TGTGCCAGCAGTTACCTCCAGGGGGAGCAGTACTTC.

Turning to this clone: One junction end disagrees with the germline gene, perhaps due to a read error. The chain has TRBV7-7 and TRBJ2-1; 7 bases line up with TRBD1. The germline gives CDR1 SSHAT, CDR2 FNYEAQ (reference sequence). CDR3 length: 14 residues. The CDR3, as DNA: TGTGCTAGCAGCGCCAGGGGGTACAATGGGGAGCAGTTCTTC. Its translation is CASSARGYNGEQFF.

J is TRBJ1-5 and V is TRBV27; D gene ambiguous. Germline-derived CDR1 and CDR2 are MNHEY and SMNVEV (reference sequence). Trimming left V 1 base short and J 7 bases short, with 14 bases between. The CDR3 has 15 amino acids. As DNA, the CDR3 is TGTGCCAGCAGTTTATTTCCGGGGAAGGGACAGCCCCAGCATTTT. Its protein is CASSLFPGKGQPQHF.

The V gene is TRBV6-5, the J gene TRBJ2-1; 9 bases align to TRBD2. Germline loops: CDR1 MNHEY, CDR2 SVGAGI. Trimming at V came to 6 bases and at J to 6 bases, leaving 3 bases not matched to a gene. This CDR3 contains 13 residues. CDR3 coding DNA: TGTGCCAGCAGCCTTAGCGGGAGCAATGAGCAGTTCTTC. Translated: CASSLSGSNEQFF.

The rearrangement uses TRBV21-1 and TRBJ1-5. TRBV21-1 is a known pseudogene. This CDR3 spans 12 amino acids. CDR3 residues: CASRVSNQPQHF. The DNA of the CDR3 is TGTGCCAGCAGGGTGAGCAATCAGCCCCAGCATTTT.

This clone was counted between two and nine times. J is TRBJ2-3 and V is TRBV6-5; D not certain. The CDR3 length is 12 residues. CDR1 MNHEY and CDR2 SVGAGI come from the germline V gene. V dropped 8 bases and J dropped 2 bases, with 8 bases sitting between them. Here the CDR3 DNA reads TGTGCCAGCCACTCGTCCACAGATACGCAGTATTTT. Its translation is CASHSSTDTQYF.

The rearrangement links TRBV4-3 to TRBJ1-4, with 9 bases fitting TRBD1. CDR3 size: 15 residues. Germline CDR1 is LGHNA and CDR2 is YSLEER. After removal of 1 base from V and 13 bases from J, the junction contained 10 bases not matched to a gene. The chain's CDR3 is CASSQAGTGTDRLFF. CDR3 DNA sequence: TGCGCCAGCAGCCAAGCCGGGACAGGGACGGATAGACTGTTTTTT.

This rearrangement joins TRBV5-1 to TRBJ1-2; TRBD1 matches 7 bases. The V gene's germline CDR1 is SGHRS and CDR2 YFSETQ. There are 17 residues in the CDR3. Trimming removed 0 bases from V and 7 bases from J; junction bases left unmatched: 15. The CDR3 DNA is TGCGCCAGCAGCTTGGAGGGGGCGCTTGGGCCTGCCGTTGGCTACACCTTC. Its translation is CASSLEGALGPAVGYTF. Full variable domain (missing parts from reference TRBV5-1 and TRBJ1-2): KAGVTQTPRYLIKTRGQQVTLSCSPISGHRSVSWYQQTPGQGLQFLFEYFSETQRNKGNFPGRFSGRQFSNSRSEMNVSTLELGDSALYLCASSLEGALGPAVGYTFGSGTRLTVV.